This entry concerns a single TCR beta chain. Assay used: immunoSEQ multiplex PCR; TCRdb lists only in-frame clones, some missing. The data contain 150,000 to 200,000 clones, about 79% of them singletons. This record belongs to a study of blood T cell repertoires in COVID-19. V was pared by 2 bases and J by 3 bases, with 8 bases between. The CDR3 runs to 13 residues. Germline CDR1 and CDR2: GTSNPN and SVGIG (reference sequence). Sample: PBMCs or T cells enriched from blood (not recorded which). The clonotype comes from a man between 45 and 60 years old who had recovered from COVID-19. The chain couples TRBV30 to TRBJ1-5; tentative D call: TRBD1 (5 bases). The CDR3: CAWSRQLNQPQHF. CDR3 in DNA: TGTGCCTGGAGTAGACAGCTCAATCAGCCCCAGCATTTT.